This T cell receptor beta chain was captured in a study of OX40 agonist ivuxolimab in advanced cancers. As for the study in general: The study reported partial responses in three patients: one hepatocellular carcinoma, two cutaneous melanoma.

TCRdb's table, derived via immunoSEQ multiplex PCR, lists solely in-frame clones and lacks some. The sample consists of 52,000 or so clones, roughly 90% of them appearing once. Study-wide results and caveats: Compared with CD4+, CD8+ T cells on average had more expanded clones.

As for this clone: Its target is not known.

This CDR3 has 17 amino acids. V lost 0 bases to trimming and J lost 7 bases, with 18 bases between them. Germline lookup yields CDR1 PRHDT and CDR2 FYEKMQ (reference sequence). This TCR came from an adult with an advanced solid tumor such as melanoma, head and neck, liver or kidney cancer. The chain links TRBV13 to TRBJ1-4, with D perhaps matching TRBD1 (6 bases). This sample comprised CD4+ or CD8+ T cells sorted from blood, obtained in a trial of the OX40 agonist ivuxolimab. Here the CDR3 reads CASSLGAGEVFGEKLFF. Here the CDR3 DNA reads TGTGCCAGCAGCTTAGGCGCAGGGGAAGTTTTCGGTGAAAAACTGTTTTTT.